The 31 T cell receptor beta chains reported below all come from one sample, sequenced in a study of technical replicates of blood from several donors. Clones were read by immunoSEQ multiplex PCR, and TCRdb kept only the in-frame ones, dropping some. The sample has 53,000 or so clones; 85% to 95% are singletons. The sequenced sample was PBMCs. The receptors originated from a human donor in good health. Some clones in this sample may be carry-over from other donors' samples.

The chain carries TRBV5-1 and TRBJ2-1, with 7 positions matching TRBD2. CDR3 length equals 16 residues. Germline V CDR1 and CDR2: SGHRS, YFSETQ. J lost 0 bases, V lost 0 bases, and 3 bases had no gene match. The CDR3 region is CASSLGGRISYNEQFF. CDR3 sequence (DNA): TGCGCCAGCAGCTTGGGCGGGAGAATCTCCTACAATGAGCAGTTCTTC.

The chain recombines TRBV19 with TRBJ2-2; unclear D gene. The CDR3 covers 13 residues. The V and J ends lost 1 base and 5 bases respectively, with 5 bases between them. Germline V lookup: CDR1 LNHDA, CDR2 SQIVND (reference sequence). CDR3 region: CASSIGATGELFF. The CDR3 coding sequence is TGTGCCAGTAGTATAGGGGCGACCGGGGAGCTGTTTTTT.

This chain joins TRBV7-9 and TRBJ2-7, with a tentative D call TRBD2 (5 bases). Germline V CDR1 and CDR2: SEHNR, FQNEAQ (reference sequence). The length of the CDR3 is 13 residues. The V end was cut by 0 bases, the J end by 5 bases, with 8 bases between. CDR3 loop: CASSLAVRDEQYF. The CDR3 nucleotides are TGTGCCAGCAGCTTAGCGGTGAGGGACGAGCAGTACTTC.

V and J are TRBV4-2 and TRBJ2-7, with D perhaps TRBD1 (5 bases). Per germline, CDR1 LGHNA and CDR2 YNFKEQ. The CDR3 runs 15 residues. V lost 0 bases, J lost 5 bases, and 14 bases lay in between. The CDR3 sequence is CASSQDPQGTHEQYF. The CDR3 nucleotides read TGTGCCAGCAGCCAAGATCCCCAGGGCACCCACGAGCAGTACTTC.

The chain carries TRBV6-6 and TRBJ1-1; 9 bases match TRBD1. The junction had 8 bases not matched to a gene; V was cut back by 7 bases and J by 5 bases. This CDR3 is 14 amino acids long. The germline V gene encodes CDR1 MNHNY and CDR2 SVGAGI (reference sequence). Written as DNA, the CDR3 is TGTGCCAGCATTCGAAAAGACAGGGGGACTGAAGCTTTCTTT. Translation gives CASIRKDRGTEAFF.

In nucleotides, the CDR3 is TGTGCCAGCAGCGTCGCGGTAAGGGATACGCAGTATTTT. Its translation: CASSVAVRDTQYF. The chain employs TRBV9 and TRBJ2-3; D ambiguous. V was clipped by 2 bases and J by 6 bases, with 10 bases between them. Germline V lookup: CDR1 SGDLS, CDR2 YYNGEE. The CDR3 loop spans 13 amino acids.

The chain uses TRBV7-3 and TRBJ1-6; TRBD1 matches at 7 bases. The V gene end was trimmed by 6 bases and the J gene end by 5 bases; junction bases not matched to a gene: 7. Germline values: CDR1 SGHTA, CDR2 FQGTGA. The CDR3 has 15 residues. In nucleotides, the CDR3 is TGTGCCAGCAGACTCACCGGGACAGATAATTCACCCCTCCACTTT. Amino acid sequence: CASRLTGTDNSPLHF.

This chain connects TRBV10-3 to TRBJ2-3; 8 positions match TRBD1. The CDR3 contains 15 residues. Germline trimming cut 6 bases from V and 2 bases from J; bases unmatched to any gene: 7. Germline CDR1 ENHRY, CDR2 SYGVKD. As DNA, the CDR3 is TGTGCCATCAGCCAGGGGGCGCGAAACACAGATACGCAGTATTTT. It encodes CAISQGARNTDTQYF.

The gene calls are TRBV7-3 and TRBJ2-3, with D perhaps matching TRBD1 (6 bases). The ends were cut back, 2 bases at V and 0 bases at J, with 9 bases in the middle. Per germline, CDR1 SGHTA and CDR2 FQGTGA. CDR3 length: 15 residues. This CDR3 reads CASSLGQTSTDTQYF. In nucleotides, the CDR3 is TGTGCCAGCAGCTTAGGACAGACTAGCACAGATACGCAGTATTTT.

The chain links TRBV4-1 to TRBJ2-5; TRBD2 matches 11 bases. There are 18 residues in the CDR3. The trim removed 3 bases at V and 2 bases at J, leaving 11 bases unmatched. Looked up from germline, CDR1 is MGHRA and CDR2 is YSYEKL. CDR3 nucleotides: TGCGCCAGCAGCCAGGGAAGACTAGCGGGAAGTCGGCAAGAGACCCAGTACTTC. It codes for CASSQGRLAGSRQETQYF.

V usage is TRBV7-9 and J usage is TRBJ2-5, with 7 positions matching TRBD2. V shed 5 bases, J shed 1 base, and the junction held 4 bases outside the gene matches. The CDR3 contains 14 residues. CDR1 is SEHNR, CDR2 FQNEAQ, per germline (reference sequence). The CDR3 reads CASSLGGSQETQYF. In DNA, the CDR3 is TGTGCCAGCAGCCTCGGGGGGAGCCAAGAGACCCAGTACTTC.

The gene calls are TRBV7-9 and TRBJ1-1; D is unclear. The CDR3 has 12 residues. Trimming took 5 bases from V and 7 from J, leaving 11 bases between them. Per germline, CDR1 SEHNR and CDR2 FQNEAQ (reference sequence). The CDR3 nucleotides read TGTGCCAGCAGCCCCCACTTGTATGAAGCTTTCTTT. Amino acids: CASSPHLYEAFF. Based on the CDR3 plus reference TRBV7-9 and TRBJ1-1, the full variable domain is DTGVSQNPRHKITKRGQNVTFRCDPISEHNRLYWYRQTLGQGPEFLTYFQNEAQLEKSRLLSDRFSAERPKGSFSTLEIQRTEQGDSAMYLCASSPHLYEAFFGQGTRLTVV.

V and J are TRBV11-1 and TRBJ1-1; TRBD1 aligns across 10 bases. Germline V gene lookup returns CDR1 SGHAT and CDR2 FQDESV (reference sequence). V gave up 7 bases and J gave up 0 bases; unmatched junction bases: 14. CDR3 length: 18 residues. CDR3 DNA: TGTGCCAGCACTGGACAGGGGGTATTTTCCTCCATGAACACTGAAGCTTTCTTT. Protein product: CASTGQGVFSSMNTEAFF.

The rearrangement links TRBV6-1 to TRBJ1-1; possibly TRBD1 for D (5 bases). This CDR3 spans 14 amino acids. Germline V CDR1 and CDR2: MNHNS, SASEGT. Trimming cost V 8 bases and J 6 bases, with 19 bases left between them. Written as DNA, the CDR3 is TGTGCCAGCGCATTATTTGGGGGGTTCGCTGAAGCTTTCTTT. This encodes CASALFGGFAEAFF.

The V gene is TRBV19, the J gene TRBJ2-7; 13 bases agree with TRBD2. J lost 6 bases, V lost 5 bases, and 7 bases had no gene match. Germline values: CDR1 LNHDA, CDR2 SQIVND (reference sequence). This CDR3 has 15 residues. CDR3 coding DNA: TGTGCCAGTAGTCGGACTAGCGGGAGCCCCATCGAGCAGTACTTC. Its protein is CASSRTSGSPIEQYF.

V is TRBV6-5 and J is TRBJ1-5, with a weak D call TRBD1 (6 bases). Germline V gene data show CDR1 as MNHEY and CDR2 as SVGAGI. V was clipped by 5 bases and J by 2 bases, with 13 bases between them. The CDR3 sequence is 15 residues long. This CDR3 is CASSRGGGGNQPQHF. The CDR3 DNA follows: TGTGCCAGCAGTCGTGGGGGGGGCGGCAATCAGCCCCAGCATTTT.

This chain uses TRBV7-3 with TRBJ2-1, with TRBD2 identical over 7 bases. V was pared by 2 bases and J by 7 bases, with 5 bases of the junction left unmatched. In germline, CDR1 is SGHTA, CDR2 FQGTGA. The CDR3 length is 14 residues. CDR3 nucleotide sequence: TGTGCCAGCAGCTTAGGGCAGGGAGGGAATGAGCAGTTCTTC. This codes for CASSLGQGGNEQFF.

CDR3 sequence reads: CATSEGLTGANVLTF. CDR3 in DNA: TGTGCCACCAGCGAGGGTTTGACTGGGGCCAACGTCCTGACTTTC. The chain is built from TRBV15 and TRBJ2-6, with D possibly being TRBD2 (5 bases). CDR1 is LNHNV, CDR2 YYDKDF, per germline (reference sequence). The CDR3 totals 15 residues. The V and J ends lost 5 bases and 2 bases respectively, with 10 bases between them.

This chain connects TRBV5-4 to TRBJ1-2; 8 nucleotides line up with TRBD1. This CDR3 is 13 amino acids long. The trim removed 4 bases at V and 6 bases at J, leaving 5 bases unmatched. In germline, CDR1 is SGHNT, CDR2 YYREEE (reference sequence). CDR3 sequence: CASSTGQGNGYTF. The DNA of the CDR3 is TGTGCCAGCAGCACAGGACAGGGTAATGGCTACACCTTC.

V usage is TRBV27 and J usage is TRBJ2-1, with 13 bases lining up with TRBD2. The CDR3 runs 17 residues. V lost 3 bases, J lost 7 bases, and 9 bases stayed unmatched. In germline, CDR1 is MNHEY, CDR2 SMNVEV (reference sequence). The CDR3 here is CASSFLTSGGAENEQFF. The CDR3 DNA reads as TGTGCCAGCAGTTTCCTAACTAGCGGGGGGGCGGAAAATGAGCAGTTCTTC.

The chain recombines TRBV5-6 with TRBJ2-7, with D uncertain. V lost 5 bases and J 0 bases, leaving 9 bases between the germline ends. Germline V lookup: CDR1 SGHDT, CDR2 YYEEEE. This CDR3 has 13 residues. Here the CDR3 reads CASSSGPSYEQYF. The CDR3 DNA is TGTGCCAGCAGTTCTGGGCCCTCCTACGAGCAGTACTTC.

This clone was seen a few times. CDR3 region: CASSLDGGARDTQYF. CDR3 DNA: TGTGCCAGCAGCTTAGACGGGGGGGCTAGGGATACGCAGTATTTT. The chain joins TRBV7-2 to TRBJ2-3; 8 positions match TRBD2. Trimming took 1 base from V and 6 from J; bases not matched to a gene: 6. CDR3 length: 15 amino acids. CDR1 and CDR2 (germline): SGHTA, FQGNSA.

J is TRBJ1-2 and V is TRBV12-5, with D tentatively TRBD1 (6 bases). The V and J ends lost 5 bases and 2 bases respectively, with 9 bases between them. This CDR3 has 13 amino acids. Germline CDR1 is LGHNT and CDR2 is FRNRAP. For the CDR3, the DNA is TGTGCTAGTGGTATAGGACAGAACTATGGCTACACCTTC. Protein: CASGIGQNYGYTF.

The genes are TRBV18 and TRBJ2-7, with TRBD2 as a possible D gene (6 bases). CDR3 length: 13 residues. The germline gives CDR1 KGHSH, CDR2 LQKENI. V lost 3 bases to trimming and J lost 2 bases, with 8 bases between them. CDR3 loop: CASSPRGTYEQYF. CDR3 nucleotide sequence: TGTGCCAGCTCACCCCGGGGGACCTACGAGCAGTACTTC. The full variable domain, rest sourced from reference TRBV18 and TRBJ2-7, is NAGVMQNPRHLVRRRGQEARLRCSPMKGHSHVYWYRQLPEEGLKFMVYLQKENIIDESGMPKERFSAEFPKEGPSILRIQQVVRGDSAAYFCASSPRGTYEQYFGPGTRLTVT.

V and J are TRBV14 and TRBJ1-2, with TRBD1 as a possible D gene (5 bases). The CDR3 loop spans 12 amino acids. Germline CDR1 reads SGHDN; CDR2 reads FVKESK. Between the trimmed V and J ends, which lost 4 bases and 5 bases, there was a span of 8 bases. The CDR3 protein is CASSPGLYGYTF. For the CDR3, the DNA is TGTGCCAGCAGCCCGGGACTTTATGGCTACACCTTC.

Only one count was recorded for this clone. The chain joins TRBV5-5 to TRBJ1-2, with unresolved D. The CDR3 loop spans 13 amino acids. Germline V gives CDR1 SGHKS, CDR2 YYEKEE (reference sequence). The V gene lost 0 bases and the J gene lost 5 bases, with 8 bases spanning the gap. The CDR3 bases are TGTGCCAGCAGCTTGGAAGCCGGGTATGGCTACACCTTC. Translating it yields CASSLEAGYGYTF. The complete variable domain, with remaining parts taken from reference TRBV5-5 and TRBJ1-2, reads DAGVTQSPTHLIKTRGQQVTLRCSPISGHKSVSWYQQVLGQGPQFIFQYYEKEERGRGNFPDRFSARQFPNYSSELNVNALLLGDSALYLCASSLEAGYGYTFGSGTRLTVV.

V gene TRBV11-2 combines with J gene TRBJ1-2, with 7 positions matching TRBD1. The CDR3 is made up of 16 amino acids. Germline assignment: CDR1 SGHAT and CDR2 FQNNGV. J was trimmed by 10 bases and V by 2 bases; bases with no gene match: 16. This chain's CDR3 is CASSLLEGTVRISYTF. The CDR3 bases are TGTGCCAGCAGCTTACTGGAAGGGACAGTTCGGATATCCTACACCTTC.

The chain is built from TRBV11-2 and TRBJ2-3; possible D gene TRBD2, 5 bases. Germline V CDR1 and CDR2: SGHAT, FQNNGV. This CDR3 is built from 17 residues. V lost 0 bases, J lost 5 bases, and 18 bases lay in between. The CDR3 sequence is CASSLDRGGPQLDTQYF. CDR3 in DNA: TGTGCCAGCAGCTTAGATCGCGGAGGACCCCAATTAGATACGCAGTATTTT.

This chain connects TRBV6-5 to TRBJ1-4; D unclear. CDR1 is MNHEY, CDR2 SVGAGI, per germline. The V and J ends lost 0 bases and 8 bases respectively, with 13 bases between them. This CDR3 region has 15 residues. The CDR3 is CASSYSDREEEKLFF. The CDR3 nucleotides read TGTGCCAGCAGTTACTCGGATAGGGAGGAAGAAAAACTGTTTTTT.

The chain employs TRBV9 and TRBJ2-5; 11 bases match TRBD2. Trimming removed 0 bases from V and 5 bases from J; junction bases left unmatched: 0. Germline V gene lookup returns CDR1 SGDLS and CDR2 YYNGEE. The CDR3 extends over 14 amino acids. CDR3 amino acids: CASSVGLAGETQYF. The CDR3 bases are TGTGCCAGCAGCGTAGGACTAGCGGGGGAGACCCAGTACTTC.

The chain has TRBV6-5 and TRBJ1-3, with D uncertain. CDR1 is MNHEY and CDR2 is SVGAGI in the germline V gene. The CDR3 is 15 residues long. The V gene lost 0 bases and the J gene lost 4 bases, with 10 bases spanning the gap. The CDR3 loop is CASSYSGQQGNTIYF. CDR3 DNA: TGTGCCAGCAGTTACTCTGGGCAGCAGGGAAACACCATATATTTT.